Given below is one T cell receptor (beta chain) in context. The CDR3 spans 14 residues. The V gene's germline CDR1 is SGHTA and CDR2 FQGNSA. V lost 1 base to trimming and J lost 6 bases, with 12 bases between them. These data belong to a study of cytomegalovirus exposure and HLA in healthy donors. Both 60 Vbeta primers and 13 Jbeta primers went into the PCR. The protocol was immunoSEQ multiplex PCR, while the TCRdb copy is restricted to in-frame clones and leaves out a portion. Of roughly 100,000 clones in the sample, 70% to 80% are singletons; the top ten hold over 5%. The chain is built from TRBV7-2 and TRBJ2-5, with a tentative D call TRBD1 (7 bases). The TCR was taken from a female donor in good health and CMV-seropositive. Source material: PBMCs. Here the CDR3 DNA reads TGTGCCAGCAGCTTAGACGGAGGGGGCAAGACCCAGTACTTC. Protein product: CASSLDGGGKTQYF.